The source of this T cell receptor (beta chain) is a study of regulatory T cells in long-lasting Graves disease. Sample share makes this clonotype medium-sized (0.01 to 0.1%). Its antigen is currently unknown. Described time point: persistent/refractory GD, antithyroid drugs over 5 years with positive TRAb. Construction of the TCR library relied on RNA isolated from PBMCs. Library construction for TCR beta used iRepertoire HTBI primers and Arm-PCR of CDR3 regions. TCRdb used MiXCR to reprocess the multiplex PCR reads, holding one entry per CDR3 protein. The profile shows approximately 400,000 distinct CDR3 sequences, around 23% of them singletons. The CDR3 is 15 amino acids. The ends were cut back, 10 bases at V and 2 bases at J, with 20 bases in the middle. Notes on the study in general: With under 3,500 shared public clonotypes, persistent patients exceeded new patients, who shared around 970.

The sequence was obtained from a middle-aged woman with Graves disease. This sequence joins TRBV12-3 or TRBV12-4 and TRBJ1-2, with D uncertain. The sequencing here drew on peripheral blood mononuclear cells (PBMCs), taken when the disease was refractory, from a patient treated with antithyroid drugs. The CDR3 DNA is TGTGCCATCTCTGGGGAGGGCAACGTGAACTATGGCTACACCTTC. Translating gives CAISGEGNVNYGYTF.